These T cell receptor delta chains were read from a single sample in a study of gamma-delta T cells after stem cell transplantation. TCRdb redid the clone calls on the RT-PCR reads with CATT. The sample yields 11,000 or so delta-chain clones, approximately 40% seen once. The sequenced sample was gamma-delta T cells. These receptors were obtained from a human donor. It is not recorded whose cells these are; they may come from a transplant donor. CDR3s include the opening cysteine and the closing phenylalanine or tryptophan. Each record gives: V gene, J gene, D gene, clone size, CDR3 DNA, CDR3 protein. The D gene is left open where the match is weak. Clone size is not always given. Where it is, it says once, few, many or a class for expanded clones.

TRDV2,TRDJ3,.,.,TGTGCCTGTGACACTGGGGGTCCTCGAACCTTGTACACCCTACAGATGTTTTTC,CACDTGGPRTLYTLQMFF
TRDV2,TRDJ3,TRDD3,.,TGTGCCTGTGACACCTGGGGGATCTCCTTGGACACCCGACATATGTTTTTC,CACDTWGISLDTRHMFF
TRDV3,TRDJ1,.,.,TGTGCCTTTAGACGAGGGGACCCACTCACCGATAAACTCATCTTT,CAFRRGDPLTDKLIF
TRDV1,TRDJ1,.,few,TGTGCTCTTGGGGAACTAATTCCCTCAATCTTTGTACTGGGAACTAACACCGATAAACTCATCTTT,CALGELIPSIFVLGTNTDKLIF
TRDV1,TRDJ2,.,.,TGTGCTCTTGGGGATGGGCCTTCCTACTTCCTGGGGGATAAGTCTTCGGTTATCGGTGTTTTGACAGCACAACTCTTCTTT,CALGDGPSYFLGDKSSVIGVLTAQLFF
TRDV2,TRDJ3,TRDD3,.,TGTGCCTGTGACACCGTGGTAAGCCGACTGGGGATATCCTGGGACACCCGACAGATGTTTTTC,CACDTVVSRLGISWDTRQMFF
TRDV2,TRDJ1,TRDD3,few,TGTGCCTGTGACACTATTTCCGGACTCGGGCGGGGGGATGCCAGCGGGAAACTCATCTTT,CACDTISGLGRGDASGKLIF
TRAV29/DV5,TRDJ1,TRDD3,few,TGTGCAGCAAGGGTATCCTTCCGGACAACTGGGGGATACACCGATAAACTCATCTTT,CAARVSFRTTGGYTDKLIF
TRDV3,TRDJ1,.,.,TGTGCCTTTATAGGGACTTCCCGCTCTTACCCGCGTACCGATAAACTCATCTTT,CAFIGTSRSYPRTDKLIF
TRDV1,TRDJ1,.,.,TGTGCTCTTGGGGAACCCCTGGTTGAACTTGCGGGACATACAACGGGACTCATCTTT,CALGEPLVELAGHTTGLIF
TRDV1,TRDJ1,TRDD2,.,TGTGCTCTTGGGCCCCGGCCTTCCTACCTCTGGGGGCTGCCCCATGGGACCGATAAACTCATCTTT,CALGPRPSYLWGLPHGTDKLIF
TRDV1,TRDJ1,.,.,TGTGCTCTTGAAAGGGGATACACCGATAAACTCATCTTT,CALERGYTDKLIF
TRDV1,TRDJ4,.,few,TGTGCTCTTGGGGCCCCTGAGGCTGAGGGGAGATCGACCAGACCCCTGATCTTT,CALGAPEAEGRSTRPLIF
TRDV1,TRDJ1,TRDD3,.,TGTGCTCTTGGACTTATACTGGGGGATCAGTGGACCGATAAACTCATCTTT,CALGLILGDQWTDKLIF
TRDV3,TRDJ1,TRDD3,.,TGTGCCGCCGGATTCCTACGTGTTCTGGGGGATACGGCTTACACCGATAAACTCATCTTT,CAAGFLRVLGDTAYTDKLIF
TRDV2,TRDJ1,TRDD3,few,TGTGCCTGTGACGCTGGGGATACGGGCACCGATAAACTCATCTTT,CACDAGDTGTDKLIF
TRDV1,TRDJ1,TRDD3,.,TGTGCTCTTGGGGAAAGGTCCCACCGGGGGATACGCGCCGATAAACTCATCTTT,CALGERSHRGIRADKLIF